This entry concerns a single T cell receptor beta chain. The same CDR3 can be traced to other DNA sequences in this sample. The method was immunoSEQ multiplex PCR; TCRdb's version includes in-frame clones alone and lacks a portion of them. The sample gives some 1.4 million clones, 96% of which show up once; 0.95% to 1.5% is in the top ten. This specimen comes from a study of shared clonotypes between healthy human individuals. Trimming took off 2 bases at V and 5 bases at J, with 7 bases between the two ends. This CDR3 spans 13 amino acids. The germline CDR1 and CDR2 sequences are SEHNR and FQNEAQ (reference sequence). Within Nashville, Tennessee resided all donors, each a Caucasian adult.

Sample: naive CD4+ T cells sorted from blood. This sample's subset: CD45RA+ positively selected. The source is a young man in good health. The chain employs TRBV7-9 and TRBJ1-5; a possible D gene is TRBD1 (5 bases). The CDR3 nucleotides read TGTGCCAGCAGCTTACAGGGAGATCAGCCCCAGCATTTT. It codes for CASSLQGDQPQHF.